The present TCR beta chain was sequenced within a study of breast tumors, draining lymph nodes, adjacent tissues (dated by TCRdb to the mid-2010s). Context from the whole study: Breast cancer patients provided tumor, adjacent nontumor tissue and axillary lymph nodes, and the study compared the TCR beta repertoires across these three sources. The study aimed to assess the relationships and possible T-cell exchange between tumor, surrounding tissue and draining lymph node repertoires in human breast cancer.

The sequencer was an Illumina HiSeq 2000. TCR beta chain libraries were generated through multiplex PCR amplification. The amplified TCR beta chain products were analyzed by high-throughput sequencing. Using fastp at Q25 and MiXCR, TCRdb reprocessed the public reads and kept productive beta chains. All rows with the same CDR3 protein become a single entry with the most common DNA and genes. Present in this sample are 50,000 to 55,000 distinct CDR3 sequences, under 55% of which were seen just once. Of the sample, over 9.5% is held by the ten largest clones. The CDR3 sequence holds 16 residues, the cysteine and phenylalanine included. Of the read, only the CDR3 DNA is kept; its 48 bases are in frame from base 1. V ends up 4 bases short and J 4 bases short, with an unmatched junction base count of 8. For CDR1 and CDR2, the germline V gene lists SGHRS and YFSETQ. Paper-wide results and their limitations: Tumors showed preferential V and J gene usage, and their T-cell repertoire diversity fell below that of lymph nodes yet above that of nontumor tissue. A scenario in which most tumor T cells derive from the lymph node and then expand within tumor tissue was judged to be consistent with the data. The conclusion that tumor T cells originate in lymph nodes was framed as consistent with a hypothesis rather than directly demonstrated. The similarity between tumor and nontumor tissue repertoires was significantly greater in luminal-like breast cancer than in basal-like breast cancer.

This clonotype occurred many times. Its target antigen remains unknown. The input lacks base qualities; no much larger clone sits a single base away. Rearrangement joined TRBV5-1 to TRBJ2-2; a stretch of 9 junction bases matches TRBD1. This clonotype was sampled from a female donor with breast cancer. Some clones in this sample may be carry-over from other donors' samples. Sequenced material: breast tumor tissue. The DNA sequence is as follows: TGCGCCAGCAGCCGTACAGGGGGCGCCGGCACCGGGGAGCTGTTTTTT. It is translated as CASSRTGGAGTGELFF.